Following are 25 T cell receptor beta chains from one sample sequenced in a study of cytomegalovirus exposure and HLA in healthy donors. 60 Vbeta and 13 Jbeta primers were used in PCR. The method was immunoSEQ multiplex PCR; TCRdb's version includes in-frame clones alone and lacks a portion of them. The sample has 100,000 to 150,000 clones, about three quarters seen once; the top ten hold 3% to 4.5%. Sequenced sample: PBMCs. These receptors came from a man aged 25 to 40 in good health and CMV-seronegative.

This chain uses TRBV19 with TRBJ2-3, with 8 nucleotides matching TRBD2. The junction had 7 bases not matched to a gene; V was cut back by 10 bases and J by 1 base. The CDR3 extends over 14 amino acids. CDR1 is LNHDA, CDR2 SQIVND, per germline (reference sequence). DNA for the CDR3: TGTGCCACCCGGGGGGGTCATGGCACAGATACGCAGTATTTT. This translates into CATRGGHGTDTQYF.

This chain links TRBV10-3 with TRBJ2-7, with a weak D call TRBD1 (5 bases). V was cut by 6 bases and J by 3 bases, with 15 bases left in between. This CDR3 comprises 14 residues. Per the germline V gene, CDR1 is ENHRY and CDR2 is SYGVKD. CDR3 loop: CAIRDQGLGYEQYF. CDR3 DNA sequence: TGTGCCATCAGGGACCAGGGTCTCGGCTACGAGCAGTACTTC.

This rearrangement joins TRBV2 to TRBJ2-2; D possibly corresponds to TRBD2 (5 bases). The CDR3 consists of 14 residues. Germline V lookup: CDR1 SNHLY, CDR2 FYNNEI. Trimming shortened V by 10 bases and J by 7 bases, and 19 bases separated the two germline ends. The CDR3 region is CATKRGVLRGELFF. In DNA, the CDR3 is TGTGCCACAAAACGGGGAGTTCTCCGCGGGGAGCTGTTTTTT.

This clone has more than one count but fewer than ten. Other DNA sequences within the sample encode an identical CDR3. This chain connects TRBV7-9 to TRBJ2-2; TRBD1 matches 8 bases. Germline assignment: CDR1 SEHNR and CDR2 FQNEAQ (reference sequence). J was trimmed by 4 bases and V by 2 bases; bases with no gene match: 3. There are 15 residues in the CDR3. The CDR3 nucleotides are TGTGCCAGCAGCTTACAGGGGGCGGGCACCGGGGAGCTGTTTTTT. Translating it yields CASSLQGAGTGELFF.

This chain links TRBV29-1 with TRBJ2-7; D perhaps matches TRBD1 (6 bases). Per the germline V gene, CDR1 is SQVTM and CDR2 is ANQGSEA. The CDR3 is 12 amino acids. Trimming stripped 7 bases from V and 0 bases from J, with 10 bases between. The CDR3 loop is CSARDISYEQYF. DNA for the CDR3: TGCAGCGCCAGGGACATCTCCTACGAGCAGTACTTC.

V is TRBV7-9 and J is TRBJ2-7, with D maybe TRBD1 (5 bases). In germline, CDR1 is SEHNR, CDR2 FQNEAQ (reference sequence). This CDR3 has 12 amino acids. The ends were cut back, 0 bases at V and 7 bases at J, with 7 bases in the middle. CDR3 amino acids: CASSLARGEQYF. Written as DNA, the CDR3 is TGTGCCAGCAGCTTAGCAAGGGGAGAGCAGTACTTC.

The V and J genes are TRBV5-4 and TRBJ2-1; no reliable D call. The germline V and J ends were trimmed by 0 bases and 4 bases, with 11 bases remaining between them. The CDR3 is made up of 15 amino acids. CDR1 is SGHNT and CDR2 is YYREEE in the germline V gene (reference sequence). In nucleotides, the CDR3 is TGTGCCAGCAGCTTGGTCGGAAGACTGTACAATGAGCAGTTCTTC. As protein: CASSLVGRLYNEQFF.

The gene calls are TRBV30 and TRBJ1-2; TRBD1 agrees at 8 bases. Germline CDR1 reads GTSNPN; CDR2 reads SVGIG (reference sequence). V lost 7 bases to trimming and J lost 4 bases; unmatched junction nucleotides: 5. The CDR3 has 12 amino acids. The CDR3, as DNA: TGTGCCTTCGGGACAGGAAGCTATGGCTACACCTTC. Translating gives CAFGTGSYGYTF.

The chain carries TRBV11-2 and TRBJ1-2; D is possibly TRBD1 (5 bases). This CDR3 has 14 amino acids. Germline assignment: CDR1 SGHAT and CDR2 FQNNGV. Trimming left V 1 base short and J 4 bases short, with 10 bases between. CDR3 in amino acids: CASSLVYGGYGYTF. DNA for the CDR3: TGTGCCAGCAGCTTAGTTTACGGGGGCTATGGCTACACCTTC.

The chain carries TRBV4-1 and TRBJ2-7; D not certain. This CDR3 contains 15 residues. The V gene lost 0 bases and the J gene lost 2 bases, with 11 bases spanning the gap. From germline, CDR1 is MGHRA and CDR2 YSYEKL. The CDR3 here is CASSQDARRTYEQYF. The CDR3 region has the DNA TGCGCCAGCAGCCAAGATGCACGGCGGACCTACGAGCAGTACTTC.

This chain joins TRBV30 and TRBJ1-6; 9 nucleotides agree with TRBD1. Germline lookup yields CDR1 GTSNPN and CDR2 SVGIG (reference sequence). The CDR3 consists of 16 residues. Trimming at V came to 5 bases and at J to 6 bases, leaving 11 bases not matched to a gene. The CDR3 DNA reads TGTGCCTGGGGAGGGCTACAGGGACAGGGTAATTCACCCCTCCACTTT. Translation: CAWGGLQGQGNSPLHF. Full variable domain (remainder filled in from reference TRBV30 and TRBJ1-6): SQTIHQWPATLVQPVGSPLSLECTVEGTSNPNLYWYRQAAGRGLQLLFYSVGIGQISSEVPQNLSASRPQDRQFILSSKKLLLSDSGFYLCAWGGLQGQGNSPLHFGNGTRLTVT.

Remarks on this clone: At one end the junction does not follow the germline gene, possibly because of a read error. The V call is TRBV25-1, the J call TRBJ2-7, with D maybe TRBD2 (6 bases). The CDR3 extends over 13 amino acids. The germline V gene has CDR1 MGHDK and CDR2 SYGVNS. The CDR3 DNA reads as TGTACCAGCAGTGTCAGGGAGGACTACGAGCAGTACTTC. Translating gives CTSSVREDYEQYF.

The V and J genes are TRBV6-5 and TRBJ2-2; tentative D call: TRBD1 (6 bases). The V gene's germline CDR1 is MNHEY and CDR2 SVGAGI. The CDR3 length is 14 residues. V shed 8 bases and J shed 3 bases, with 13 bases lying between them. The CDR3 sequence: CASGTGTHTGELFF. For the CDR3, the DNA is TGTGCCAGCGGGACCGGGACACACACCGGGGAGCTGTTTTTT.

The chain carries TRBV11-2 and TRBJ1-6, with D uncertain. This CDR3 contains 15 residues. CDR1 is SGHAT and CDR2 is FQNNGV in the germline V gene. V lost 1 base, J lost 5 bases, and 9 bases lay in between. CDR3 amino acids: CASSLGVRDNSPLHF. In DNA form, the CDR3 reads TGTGCCAGCAGCTTAGGTGTCCGAGATAATTCACCCCTCCACTTT.

The chain is built from TRBV28 and TRBJ2-3; possibly TRBD2 for D (6 bases). The CDR3 has 15 residues. Germline-derived CDR1 and CDR2 are MDHEN and SYDVKM. The V end lost 6 bases, the J end lost 4 bases, and 17 bases lay between the germline ends. CDR3 sequence: CASSPLRGGADTQYF. CDR3 in DNA: TGTGCCAGCAGCCCCCTACGGGGAGGCGCAGATACGCAGTATTTT.

In DNA, the CDR3 is TGTGCCAGCAGTTTAATCAACGGGGAGCAGTACTTC. Protein sequence: CASSLINGEQYF. V usage is TRBV27 and J usage is TRBJ2-7; no firm D call. V was shortened by 2 bases and J by 7 bases, with 9 bases between the two germline ends. In germline, CDR1 is MNHEY, CDR2 SMNVEV (reference sequence). This CDR3 comprises 12 residues.

The chain links TRBV9 to TRBJ1-2; TRBD1 is a possible D gene (5 bases). CDR3 length: 14 residues. Per germline, CDR1 SGDLS and CDR2 YYNGEE. The V end was cut by 0 bases, the J end by 3 bases, with 9 bases between. CDR3 amino acids: CASSVEGSYYGYTF. The DNA for the CDR3 is TGTGCCAGCAGCGTAGAGGGGTCCTACTATGGCTACACCTTC.

This clone was seen only once. V is TRBV27 and J is TRBJ2-7; 8 bases align to TRBD2. The J segment lost 2 bases and the V segment lost 4 bases, leaving 7 bases of the junction unmatched. The CDR3 has 15 residues. Germline V gives CDR1 MNHEY, CDR2 SMNVEV (reference sequence). The DNA for the CDR3 is TGTGCCAGCAGTTACAGCGGGGGTCCTACCTACGAGCAGTACTTC. This translates into CASSYSGGPTYEQYF.

This clone has just one count. The chain combines TRBV11-2 with TRBJ1-2, with D uncertain. The CDR3 consists of 13 residues. The germline V and J ends were trimmed by 3 bases and 5 bases, with 10 bases remaining between them. Germline V lookup: CDR1 SGHAT, CDR2 FQNNGV. The CDR3 region has the DNA TGTGCCAGCAGCTTTGCGAGTAGTTATGGCTACACCTTC. As protein: CASSFASSYGYTF.

V usage is TRBV2 and J usage is TRBJ1-5, with 9 bases aligning to TRBD1. The CDR3 runs 19 residues. The junction had 14 bases not matched to a gene; V was cut back by 0 bases and J by 5 bases. CDR1 SNHLY and CDR2 FYNNEI come from the germline V gene. The chain's CDR3 is CASSEAERQGVWGDQPQHF. In DNA, the CDR3 is TGTGCCAGCAGTGAAGCGGAAAGACAGGGGGTTTGGGGGGATCAGCCCCAGCATTTT.

The CDR3 here is CASSLGGSGEPEETQYF. The CDR3 DNA is TGTGCCAGCAGCTTGGGCGGTAGCGGGGAACCCGAAGAGACCCAGTACTTC. The chain has TRBV7-3 and TRBJ2-5, with TRBD2 matching 8 bases. The V and J ends lost 3 bases and 3 bases, in that order; junction bases with no gene match: 12. Germline-derived CDR1 and CDR2 are SGHTA and FQGTGA. The CDR3 runs 17 residues.

With regard to this clone: Other DNA sequences within the sample encode an identical CDR3. J is TRBJ2-5 and V is TRBV5-1; D is possibly TRBD2 (6 bases). Per the germline V gene, CDR1 is SGHRS and CDR2 is YFSETQ. V lost 4 bases and J lost 5, with 15 bases in between. CDR3 length equals 14 residues. The CDR3 here is CASSEGRGEETQYF. The CDR3 nucleotides read TGCGCCAGCAGCGAAGGCCGCGGGGAGGAGACCCAGTACTTC.

This chain links TRBV10-1 with TRBJ1-1; TRBD1 matches 9 bases. CDR1 and CDR2 from the germline V gene are WNHNN and SYGVQD (reference sequence). The CDR3 contains 13 residues. With V trimmed by 4 bases and J by 3 bases, 0 bases remained unmatched. CDR3 in amino acids: CASSGTGDTEAFF. CDR3 in DNA: TGCGCCAGCAGTGGGACAGGGGACACTGAAGCTTTCTTT.

This chain joins TRBV7-8 and TRBJ2-7; TRBD1 matches at 7 bases. CDR1 and CDR2 (germline): SGHVS, FQNEAQ. The CDR3 totals 14 residues. Trimming cost V 5 bases and J 1 base; bases outside gene matches: 5. CDR3 amino acids: CASSAGTASYEQYF. The CDR3 DNA reads as TGTGCCAGCAGCGCCGGGACAGCTTCCTACGAGCAGTACTTC. Drawing the rest from reference TRBV7-8 and TRBJ2-7, the complete variable domain is GAGVSQSPRYKVAKRGQDVALRCDPISGHVSLFWYQQALGQGPEFLTYFQNEAQLDKSGLPSDRFFAERPEGSVSTLKIQRTQQEDSAVYLCASSAGTASYEQYFGPGTRLTVT.

The chain couples TRBV20-1 to TRBJ1-5; a weak D match, TRBD1 (6 bases). The CDR3 covers 11 residues. V was clipped by 3 bases and J by 7 bases, with 7 bases between them. The germline gives CDR1 DFQATT, CDR2 SNEGSKA (reference sequence). This CDR3 is CSASQGQPQHF. As DNA, the CDR3 is TGCAGTGCTAGTCAGGGGCAGCCCCAGCATTTT.